Presented here are 4 T cell receptor beta chains from one specimen sequenced in a study of OX40 agonist ivuxolimab in advanced cancers. The protocol was immunoSEQ multiplex PCR, while the TCRdb copy is restricted to in-frame clones and leaves out a portion. Altogether about 150,000 clones are present, 90% being singletons, with the ten largest covering approximately 0.99%. Sequenced here: CD4+ or CD8+ T cells sorted from blood, sampled in a trial of the OX40 agonist ivuxolimab. The receptors shown here come from an adult with an advanced solid tumor such as melanoma, head and neck, liver or kidney cancer.

The chain has TRBV4-2 and TRBJ2-5, with TRBD1 matching over 8 bases. The ends lost 4 bases at V and 5 bases at J; junction bases unmatched: 15. Germline CDR1 LGHNA, CDR2 YNFKEQ. This CDR3 comprises 17 residues. In DNA, the CDR3 is TGTGCCAGCAGCCTTACCGGGACAGGATTGAAGAGGGAGACCCAGTACTTC. Translation: CASSLTGTGLKRETQYF.

The chain carries TRBV4-2 and TRBJ2-4, with D uncertain. The germline V and J ends were trimmed by 1 base and 14 bases, with 21 bases remaining between them. The CDR3 is 15 amino acids. Germline V gene sequence: CDR1 LGHNA, CDR2 YNFKEQ. Here the CDR3 reads CASSQGTGGSRDEYF. DNA of the CDR3: TGTGCCAGCAGCCAAGGCACGGGTGGAAGTAGGGATGAGTACTTC.

The rearrangement uses TRBV29-1 and TRBJ2-3; 7 positions agree with TRBD2. Germline V CDR1 and CDR2: SQVTM, ANQGSEA. The CDR3 is 15 amino acids. The ends lost 8 bases at V and 0 bases at J; junction bases unmatched: 11. CDR3 DNA: TGCAGCCTTACGCTGCTCGGGGGGAGCACAGATACGCAGTATTTT. Its translation is CSLTLLGGSTDTQYF.

V is TRBV6-5 and J is TRBJ1-5; no definite D call. This CDR3 is built from 13 residues. V lost 0 bases to trimming and J lost 5 bases, with 5 bases between them. The germline V gene encodes CDR1 MNHEY and CDR2 SVGAGI. CDR3 in DNA: TGTGCCAGCAGTTACTCGAGTCATCAGCCCCAGCATTTT. Amino acids: CASSYSSHQPQHF.